The subject of this entry is one TCR beta chain. This sample is part of a study of blood T cell repertoires in COVID-19. The wider study: Sample material is recorded as cDNA or gDNA derived from T cells, B-cell-depleted T cells, or PBMCs.

Sequencing used immunoSEQ multiplex PCR; TCRdb keeps in-frame clones, though not all of them. The table includes some 49,000 clones, approximately 85% detected once. V lost 7 bases and J lost 4, with 10 bases in between. CDR1 is MNHEY, CDR2 SVGAGI, per germline. This CDR3 has 12 residues. The chain recombines TRBV6-5 with TRBJ1-1; D is undetermined. The clonotype comes from a woman aged 55-70 years with acute or convalescent COVID-19. Sequenced: peripheral blood. The CDR3 sequence is CASTGGSTEAFF. The CDR3 nucleotides read TGTGCCAGCACGGGCGGGAGCACTGAAGCTTTCTTT.